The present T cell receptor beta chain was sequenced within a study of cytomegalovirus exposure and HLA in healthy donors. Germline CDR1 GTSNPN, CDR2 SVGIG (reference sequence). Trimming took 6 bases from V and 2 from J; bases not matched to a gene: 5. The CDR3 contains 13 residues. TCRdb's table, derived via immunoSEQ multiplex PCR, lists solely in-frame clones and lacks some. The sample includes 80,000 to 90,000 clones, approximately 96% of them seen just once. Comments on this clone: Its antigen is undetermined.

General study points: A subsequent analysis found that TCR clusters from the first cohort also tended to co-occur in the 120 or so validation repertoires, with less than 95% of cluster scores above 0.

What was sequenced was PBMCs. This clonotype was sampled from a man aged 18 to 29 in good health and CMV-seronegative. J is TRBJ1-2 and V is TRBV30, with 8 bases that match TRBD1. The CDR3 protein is CACRRDRNYGYTF. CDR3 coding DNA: TGTGCCTGCCGAAGGGACAGGAACTATGGCTACACCTTC.